Below, one TCR beta chain is given with its context. What it binds is not known. The data were taken from a study of T cell responses to AZD1222 COVID-19 vaccine. Generated by immunoSEQ multiplex PCR, the TCRdb table keeps only in-frame clones and is missing some. This sample has roughly 150,000 clones; 90% occur once, and the top ten carry approximately 5.9%. The CDR3 is made up of 14 amino acids. Germline V gives CDR1 MGHRA, CDR2 YSYEKL. V lost 1 base, J lost 2 bases, and 6 bases lay in between. General study findings and limits: Seropositive AZD1222 recipients at baseline numbered only 5 to 7. Close to half of spike-specific TCRs reportedly recognize unmutated variant regions. Donors were largely white British and mainly female; clonal diversity was possibly underestimated.

Second-dose timings of about 4 or about 12 weeks were pooled. The TCR comes from an adult who received the AZD1222 COVID-19 vaccine. This sequence joins TRBV4-1 and TRBJ1-5, with D uncertain. Specimen: peripheral blood, collected 28 days after the second AZD1222 dose. CDR3 sequence: CASSQAGGNQPQHF. CDR3 coding DNA: TGCGCCAGCAGCCAAGCCGGAGGCAATCAGCCCCAGCATTTT.